Here is one TCR beta chain with its context. These data originate in a study of early T cells in non-severe SARS-CoV-2 infection. Each single cDNA molecule received a unique molecular identifier. TCRdb fed the 5' RACE reads into MiXCR, producing one record per CDR3 protein. The sample yields some 49,000 distinct CDR3 sequences, about 4.2% seen once. From germline, CDR1 is MNHNY and CDR2 SVGAGI (reference sequence). There are 15 residues in the CDR3. Trimming removed 6 bases at V and 3 bases at J, with 15 bases between. The receptor was derived from an adult who was a healthcare worker with PCR-confirmed SARS-CoV-2 infection or an uninfected control (not recorded which). Sequences were obtained from whole blood. The chain has TRBV6-6 and TRBJ2-1; D may match TRBD1 or TRBD2 (5 bases each). The CDR3 nucleotides are TGTGCCAGCAGATCCCCCGGGGCGGACTACAATGAGCAGTTCTTC. It translates to CASRSPGADYNEQFF.